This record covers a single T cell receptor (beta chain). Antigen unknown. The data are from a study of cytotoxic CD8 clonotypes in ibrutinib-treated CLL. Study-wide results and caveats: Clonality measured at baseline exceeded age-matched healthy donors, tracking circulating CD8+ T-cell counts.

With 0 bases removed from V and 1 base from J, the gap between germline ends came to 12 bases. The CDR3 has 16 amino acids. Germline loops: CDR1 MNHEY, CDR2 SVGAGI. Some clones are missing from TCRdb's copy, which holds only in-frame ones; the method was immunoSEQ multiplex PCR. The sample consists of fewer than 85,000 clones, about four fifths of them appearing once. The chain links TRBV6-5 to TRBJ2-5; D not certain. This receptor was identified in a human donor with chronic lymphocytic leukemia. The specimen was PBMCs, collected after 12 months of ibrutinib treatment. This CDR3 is CASSYSWAESQETQYF. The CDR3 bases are TGTGCCAGCAGTTACTCTTGGGCCGAGTCCCAAGAGACCCAGTACTTC.